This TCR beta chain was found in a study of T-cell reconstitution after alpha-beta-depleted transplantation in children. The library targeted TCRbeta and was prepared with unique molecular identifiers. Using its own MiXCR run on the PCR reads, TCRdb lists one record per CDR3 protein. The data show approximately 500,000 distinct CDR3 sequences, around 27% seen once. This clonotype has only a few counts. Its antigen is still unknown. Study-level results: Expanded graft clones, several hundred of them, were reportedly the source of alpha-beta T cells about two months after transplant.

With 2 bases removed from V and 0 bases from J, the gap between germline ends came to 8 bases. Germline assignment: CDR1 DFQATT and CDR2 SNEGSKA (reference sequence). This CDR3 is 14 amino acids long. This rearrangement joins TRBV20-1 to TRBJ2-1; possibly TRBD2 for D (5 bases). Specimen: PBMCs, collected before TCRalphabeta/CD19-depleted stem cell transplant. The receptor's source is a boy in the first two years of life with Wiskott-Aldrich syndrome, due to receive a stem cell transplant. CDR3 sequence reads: CSARQLASYNEQFF. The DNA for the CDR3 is TGCAGTGCTAGACAGCTAGCCTCCTACAATGAGCAGTTCTTC.